These 20 T cell receptor beta chains were all obtained from the same sample, sequenced in a study of response to subunit inactivated influenza vaccine. TCRdb analysed the RT-PCR reads with MiXCR anew, one entry per CDR3 protein. The profile shows 400,000 to 650,000 distinct CDR3 sequences, 6% to 9% of them singletons. The sample in question was PBMCs from blood, obtained approximately 25 months after vaccination. The receptors originated from a man aged 50 to 69 who received an inactivated influenza vaccine.

This clonotype was detected many times. The rearrangement uses TRBV20-1 and TRBJ2-3, with a tentative D call TRBD1 (6 bases). In germline, CDR1 is DFQATT, CDR2 SNEGSKA (reference sequence). This CDR3 region has 15 residues. V dropped 5 bases and J dropped 0 bases, with 15 bases sitting between them. This chain's CDR3 is CSALGAGGSTDTQYF. CDR3 coding DNA: TGCAGTGCTTTGGGGGCGGGTGGAAGCACAGATACGCAGTATTTT.

The chain has TRBV5-1 and TRBJ2-5; a possible D gene is TRBD1 (7 bases). V was cut by 4 bases and J by 2 bases, with 21 bases left in between. Germline CDR1 reads SGHRS; CDR2 reads YFSETQ. This CDR3 region has 17 residues. CDR3 nucleotide sequence: TGCGCCAGCAGCCCCCGTCCTGCGGGGACAGTGCAAGAGACCCAGTACTTC. Protein: CASSPRPAGTVQETQYF.

This clonotype has more than one count but fewer than ten. The chain joins TRBV4-3 to TRBJ2-7; 7 bases are a match to TRBD1. The CDR3 runs to 19 residues. V was pared by 0 bases and J by 0 bases, with 14 bases of the junction left unmatched. The germline V gene has CDR1 LGHNA and CDR2 YSLEER. This CDR3 is CASSQEIRRGRGLSYEQYF. CDR3 coding DNA: TGCGCCAGCAGCCAAGAAATTCGCAGGGGGAGAGGCCTCTCCTACGAGCAGTACTTC.

V is TRBV27 and J is TRBJ1-2; 10 bases are shared with TRBD1. The CDR3 has 15 amino acids. V trimming: 0 bases; J trimming: 5 bases; junction bases outside the gene matches: 3. Germline-derived CDR1 and CDR2 are MNHEY and SMNVEV (reference sequence). CDR3 bases: TGTGCCAGCAGTTTATCGCGGACAGGGGGGTATGGCTACACCTTC. It codes for CASSLSRTGGYGYTF.

This clonotype was recorded many times. The rearrangement uses TRBV20-1 and TRBJ2-5; D unresolved. This CDR3 spans 11 amino acids. Looked up from germline, CDR1 is DFQATT and CDR2 is SNEGSKA (reference sequence). The V end lost 2 bases, the J end lost 4 bases, and 5 bases lay between the germline ends. Here the CDR3 reads CSARFSETQYF. In DNA form, the CDR3 reads TGCAGTGCTAGATTTTCAGAGACCCAGTACTTC.

This clonotype was observed a handful of times. This chain connects TRBV19 to TRBJ1-1, with a weak D call TRBD1 (6 bases). V gave up 6 bases and J gave up 4 bases, with 15 bases separating them. This CDR3 is built from 14 residues. Germline V lookup: CDR1 LNHDA, CDR2 SQIVND (reference sequence). The CDR3 bases are TGTGCCAGTAGCAGGGGAGTCGGCGGCACTGAAGCTTTCTTT. It yields the protein CASSRGVGGTEAFF.

In its sample, this clonotype was seen many times. V usage is TRBV2 and J usage is TRBJ2-5; tentatively, D is TRBD2 (6 bases). Germline-derived CDR1 and CDR2 are SNHLY and FYNNEI. The CDR3 is 13 amino acids. Trimming pared 6 bases from V and 2 bases from J, leaving 10 bases between. The CDR3 sequence: CASRGLVQETQYF. Written as DNA, the CDR3 is TGTGCCAGCAGGGGACTCGTACAAGAGACCCAGTACTTC.

The chain couples TRBV12-3 or TRBV12-4 to TRBJ2-3, with 10 bases matching TRBD1. The CDR3 covers 14 residues. V lost 5 bases to trimming and J lost 6 bases; unmatched junction nucleotides: 5. CDR3 amino acids: CASSRTGGRDTQYF. The CDR3 nucleotides are TGTGCCAGCAGTCGGACAGGGGGAAGGGATACGCAGTATTTT.

In this sample, this clonotype turned up many times. V gene TRBV24-1 combines with J gene TRBJ2-2; D uncertain. V dropped 10 bases and J dropped 0 bases, with 11 bases sitting between them. The CDR3 extends over 14 amino acids. Looked up from germline, CDR1 is KGHDR and CDR2 is SFDVKD. The CDR3 DNA follows: TGTGCCACAAGACGAGCCGCGAACACCGGGGAGCTGTTTTTT. It specifies CATRRAANTGELFF.

V gene TRBV28 combines with J gene TRBJ1-2, with 10 nucleotides matching TRBD1. This CDR3 is 14 amino acids long. Trimming at V came to 6 bases and at J to 8 bases, leaving 9 bases not matched to a gene. Looked up from germline, CDR1 is MDHEN and CDR2 is SYDVKM. CDR3 DNA sequence: TGTGCCAGCAGACTCCCCGGGACAGGGGTAGGCTACACCTTC. Encoded protein: CASRLPGTGVGYTF.

This clonotype came up many times. The chain combines TRBV4-2 with TRBJ2-5, with D possibly being TRBD1 (6 bases). The germline V gene encodes CDR1 LGHNA and CDR2 YNFKEQ. CDR3 length: 13 amino acids. The V gene lost 5 bases and the J gene lost 7 bases, with 14 bases spanning the gap. The CDR3 loop reads CASSGTPGGTQYF. As DNA, the CDR3 is TGTGCCAGCAGCGGGACACCTGGGGGGACCCAGTACTTC.

This clonotype was picked up a small number of times. The rearrangement uses TRBV24-1 and TRBJ2-1; 9 bases are shared with TRBD2. The CDR3 covers 13 residues. The J segment lost 5 bases and the V segment lost 8 bases, leaving 3 bases of the junction unmatched. CDR1 and CDR2 (germline): KGHDR, SFDVKD. CDR3 bases: TGTGCCACCACCAGCGGGGGGAACAATGAGCAGTTCTTC. It specifies CATTSGGNNEQFF.

This clonotype occurred many times. The chain has TRBV6-5 and TRBJ1-2, with D uncertain. With 2 bases removed from V and 2 bases from J, the gap between germline ends came to 12 bases. Germline assignment: CDR1 MNHEY and CDR2 SVGAGI. This CDR3 has 15 residues. For the CDR3, the DNA is TGTGCCAGCAGTTACAGCGGCGGGAGGAACTATGGCTACACCTTC. Translated: CASSYSGGRNYGYTF.

This clonotype appeared a few times. The chain uses TRBV7-9 and TRBJ1-1; the D gene is possibly TRBD1 (5 bases). V lost 3 bases and J lost 0, with 14 bases in between. The germline gives CDR1 SEHNR, CDR2 FQNEAQ (reference sequence). The CDR3 is 16 residues long. CDR3 region: CASSFGGVQVNTEAFF. CDR3 nucleotides: TGTGCCAGCAGCTTCGGGGGGGTCCAAGTGAACACTGAAGCTTTCTTT.

J is TRBJ2-7 and V is TRBV6-5; 9 nucleotides agree with TRBD1. The CDR3 totals 15 residues. J was trimmed by 4 bases and V by 6 bases; bases with no gene match: 10. Germline V gives CDR1 MNHEY, CDR2 SVGAGI. This CDR3 reads CASRLRDRVVYEQYF. The CDR3 region has the DNA TGTGCCAGCAGGTTAAGGGACAGGGTTGTATACGAGCAGTACTTC.

This clonotype was seen a handful of times. The chain employs TRBV7-2 and TRBJ1-3; no clear D gene. V was shortened by 5 bases and J by 4 bases, with 15 bases between the two germline ends. Germline V gene data show CDR1 as SGHTA and CDR2 as FQGNSA. This CDR3 has 15 residues. The CDR3 DNA sequence: TGTGCCAGCAGCGCACGGCAGGCCGCCGGAAACACCATATATTTT. Amino acids: CASSARQAAGNTIYF. Full variable domain (missing parts from reference TRBV7-2 and TRBJ1-3): GAGVSQSPSNKVTEKGKDVELRCDPISGHTALYWYRQSLGQGLEFLIYFQGNSAPDKSGLPSDRFSAERTGGSVSTLTIQRTQQEDSAVYLCASSARQAAGNTIYFGEGSWLTVV.

The V gene is TRBV6-1, the J gene TRBJ2-5, with TRBD1 matching over 7 bases. With V trimmed by 8 bases and J by 5 bases, 2 bases remained unmatched. Germline V gene lookup returns CDR1 MNHNS and CDR2 SASEGT. This CDR3 comprises 11 residues. CDR3 loop: CASVRGETQYF. CDR3 DNA: TGTGCCAGCGTCAGGGGGGAGACCCAGTACTTC.

This clonotype occurred a few times. J is TRBJ2-3 and V is TRBV7-8; D gene uncertain. Trimming took 6 bases from V and 2 from J, leaving 12 bases between them. Per the germline V gene, CDR1 is SGHVS and CDR2 is FQNEAQ. The CDR3 contains 14 residues. CDR3 protein: CASSPRWFTDTQYF. The CDR3 DNA follows: TGTGCCAGCAGTCCGCGTTGGTTCACAGATACGCAGTATTTT.

This clonotype was seen more than once but under ten times. The genes are TRBV20-1 and TRBJ2-1; D not certain. The CDR3 is 12 residues long. The germline CDR1 and CDR2 sequences are DFQATT and SNEGSKA (reference sequence). V gave up 0 bases and J gave up 6 bases, with 6 bases separating them. In DNA form, the CDR3 reads TGCAGTGCTAGAGACGGTATCAATGAGCAGTTCTTC. Residues: CSARDGINEQFF.

This clonotype was seen a few times. This chain uses TRBV20-1 with TRBJ1-1; possibly TRBD1 for D (5 bases). The CDR3 is made up of 14 amino acids. V lost 5 bases to trimming and J lost 5 bases, with 18 bases between them. The V gene's germline CDR1 is DFQATT and CDR2 SNEGSKA (reference sequence). As DNA, the CDR3 is TGCAGTGCTGTGACAGTTTCTATAACGACTGAAGCTTTCTTT. The encoded protein is CSAVTVSITTEAFF.